This T cell receptor beta chain was identified during a study of cytomegalovirus exposure and HLA in healthy donors. Germline V CDR1 and CDR2: MNHNS, SASEGT. Trimming cost V 6 bases and J 10 bases, with 15 bases left between them. This CDR3 contains 12 residues. This clone came up a few times. Clones were sequenced by immunoSEQ multiplex PCR, and TCRdb holds only the in-frame ones, with some missing. The sample has about 150,000 clones; about 91% are singletons. The receptor's source is a man younger than 35 in good health and CMV-seropositive. Sequencing was done on a sample of PBMCs. This chain connects TRBV6-1 to TRBJ1-1, with D maybe TRBD1 (6 bases). CDR3 sequence reads: CASSPTGYGAFF. The CDR3 DNA follows: TGTGCCAGCAGCCCTACAGGGTATGGAGCTTTCTTT.